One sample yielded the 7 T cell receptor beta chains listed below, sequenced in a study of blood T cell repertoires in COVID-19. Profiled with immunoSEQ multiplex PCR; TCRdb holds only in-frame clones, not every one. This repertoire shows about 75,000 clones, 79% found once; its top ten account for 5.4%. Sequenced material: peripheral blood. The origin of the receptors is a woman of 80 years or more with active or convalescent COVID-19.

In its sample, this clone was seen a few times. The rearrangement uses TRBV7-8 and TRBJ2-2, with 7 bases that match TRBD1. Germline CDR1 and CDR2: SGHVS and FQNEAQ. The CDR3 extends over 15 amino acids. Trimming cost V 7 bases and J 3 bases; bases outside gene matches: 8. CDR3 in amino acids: CASTRQGMDTGELFF. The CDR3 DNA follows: TGTGCCAGCACCAGACAGGGTATGGACACCGGGGAGCTGTTTTTT.

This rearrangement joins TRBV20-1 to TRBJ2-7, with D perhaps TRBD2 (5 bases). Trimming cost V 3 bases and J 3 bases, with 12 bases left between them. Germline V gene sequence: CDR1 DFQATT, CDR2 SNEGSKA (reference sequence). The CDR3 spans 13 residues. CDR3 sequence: CSASIGDFYEQYF. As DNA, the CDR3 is TGCAGTGCTAGTATCGGGGATTTCTACGAGCAGTACTTC.

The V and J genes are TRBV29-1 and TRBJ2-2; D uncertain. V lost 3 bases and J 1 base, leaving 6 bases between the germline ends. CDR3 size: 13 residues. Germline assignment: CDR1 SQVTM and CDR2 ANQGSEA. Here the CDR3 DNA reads TGCAGCGTTGACCAGATGAACACCGGGGAGCTGTTTTTT. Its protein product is CSVDQMNTGELFF.

Here the CDR3 reads CASSQEAGIYGYTF. CDR3 bases: TGCGCCAGCAGCCAAGAAGCGGGGATCTATGGCTACACCTTC. This chain joins TRBV4-3 and TRBJ1-2; no clear D. The V gene's germline CDR1 is LGHNA and CDR2 YSLEER. The length of the CDR3 is 14 residues. V was clipped by 0 bases and J by 4 bases, with 9 bases between them.

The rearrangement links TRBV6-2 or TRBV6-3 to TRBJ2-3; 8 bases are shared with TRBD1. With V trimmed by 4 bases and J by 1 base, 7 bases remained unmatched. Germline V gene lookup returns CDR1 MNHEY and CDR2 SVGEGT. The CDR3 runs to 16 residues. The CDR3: CASSSQGAFGTDTQYF. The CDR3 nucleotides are TGTGCCAGCAGTTCGCAGGGGGCGTTCGGCACAGATACGCAGTATTTT.

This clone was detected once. In DNA form, the CDR3 reads TGTGCCAGCAGTACCTTCCAGGGAGGAGAGACCCAGTACTTC. It is translated as CASSTFQGGETQYF. This chain joins TRBV6-6 and TRBJ2-5; D is perhaps TRBD2 (6 bases). Deletions cut 5 bases from V and 4 bases from J, with 14 bases between. CDR1 and CDR2 from the germline V gene are MNHNY and SVGAGI (reference sequence). CDR3 size: 14 residues.

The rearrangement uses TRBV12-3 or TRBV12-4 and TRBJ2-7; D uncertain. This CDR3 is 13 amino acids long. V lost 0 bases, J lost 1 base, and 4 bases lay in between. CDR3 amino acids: CASSLARSYEQYF. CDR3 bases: TGTGCCAGCAGTTTAGCGCGTTCCTACGAGCAGTACTTC.